The rows below give T cell receptor beta chains drawn from one sample of a study of shared clonotypes between healthy human individuals. Method: immunoSEQ multiplex PCR; TCRdb's copy keeps in-frame clones and lacks some. The table records around 1.9 million clones, 90% to 95% of them present only once. Sequencing was carried out using naive CD8+ T cells from PBMCs. The origin of the receptors is a man between 18 and 29 years old in good health. Some clones in this sample may be carry-over from other donors' samples. CDR3s leave out the opening cysteine and the closing phenylalanine or tryptophan. The D gene is left open where the match is weak.

V gene: TRBV10-2; D gene: TRBD1; J gene: TRBJ1-5; CDR3 protein: ASSDWTGNQPQH
V gene: TRBV9; D gene: TRBD1; J gene: TRBJ2-3; CDR3 protein: ASSSPGTGVADTQY
V gene: TRBV27; D gene: -; J gene: TRBJ1-2; CDR3 protein: ASRNRAQLGGYT
V gene: TRBV19; D gene: TRBD2; J gene: TRBJ2-3; CDR3 protein: ASNRGGTRDTQY
V gene: TRBV6-5; D gene: -; J gene: TRBJ1-5; CDR3 protein: ASSYSPGDHQPQH
V gene: TRBV28; D gene: -; J gene: TRBJ2-4; CDR3 protein: ASSFPSPTGEYNLAKNIQY
V gene: TRBV9; D gene: TRBD2; J gene: TRBJ2-7; CDR3 protein: ASSVAGGETYEQY
V gene: TRBV5-1; D gene: TRBD1; J gene: TRBJ1-1; CDR3 protein: ASSTGQGTNTEAF
V gene: TRBV27; D gene: -; J gene: TRBJ1-2; CDR3 protein: ASSFARGAYGYT
V gene: TRBV6-6; D gene: -; J gene: TRBJ2-7; CDR3 protein: ASSYSSREQY
V gene: TRBV27; D gene: -; J gene: TRBJ1-5; CDR3 protein: ASSPGTGYSNQPQH
V gene: TRBV25-1; D gene: -; J gene: TRBJ1-1; CDR3 protein: ASSAQGFTEAF
V gene: TRBV19; D gene: -; J gene: TRBJ1-5; CDR3 protein: ASSIGDSNQPQH
V gene: TRBV19; D gene: -; J gene: TRBJ1-5; CDR3 protein: ASSITPNQPQH
V gene: TRBV9; D gene: TRBD2; J gene: TRBJ2-7; CDR3 protein: ASSVVTSGSHEQY